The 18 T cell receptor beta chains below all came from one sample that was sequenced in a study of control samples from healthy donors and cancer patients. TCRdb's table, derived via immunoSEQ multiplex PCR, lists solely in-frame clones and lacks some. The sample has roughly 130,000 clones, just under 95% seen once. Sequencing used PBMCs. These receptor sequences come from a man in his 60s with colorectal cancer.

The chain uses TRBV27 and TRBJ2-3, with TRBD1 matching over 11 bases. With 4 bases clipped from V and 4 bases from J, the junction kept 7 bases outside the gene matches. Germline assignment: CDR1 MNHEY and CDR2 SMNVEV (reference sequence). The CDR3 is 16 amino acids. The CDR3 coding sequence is TGTGCCAGCAGTTCTTGGACAGGGGGCGTCGCAGATACGCAGTATTTT. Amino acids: CASSSWTGGVADTQYF.

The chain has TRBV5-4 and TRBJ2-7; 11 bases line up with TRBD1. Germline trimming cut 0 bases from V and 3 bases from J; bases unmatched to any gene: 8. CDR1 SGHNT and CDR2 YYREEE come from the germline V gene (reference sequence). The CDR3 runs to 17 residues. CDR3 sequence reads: CASSLGSGTGGFYEQYF. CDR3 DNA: TGTGCCAGCAGCTTGGGCTCCGGGACAGGGGGATTCTACGAGCAGTACTTC.

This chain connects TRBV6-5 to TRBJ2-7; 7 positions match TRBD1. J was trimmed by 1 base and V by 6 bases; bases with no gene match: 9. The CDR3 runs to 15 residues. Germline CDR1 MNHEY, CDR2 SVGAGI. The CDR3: CASRPPGDRSYEQYF. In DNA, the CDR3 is TGTGCCAGCAGACCTCCTGGGGACAGATCCTACGAGCAGTACTTC.

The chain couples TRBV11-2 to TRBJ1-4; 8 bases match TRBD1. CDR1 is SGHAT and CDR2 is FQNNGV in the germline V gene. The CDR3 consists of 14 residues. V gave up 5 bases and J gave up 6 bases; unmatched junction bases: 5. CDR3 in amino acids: CASSPGQGHEKLFF. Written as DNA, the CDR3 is TGTGCCAGCAGCCCAGGACAGGGCCATGAAAAACTGTTTTTT.

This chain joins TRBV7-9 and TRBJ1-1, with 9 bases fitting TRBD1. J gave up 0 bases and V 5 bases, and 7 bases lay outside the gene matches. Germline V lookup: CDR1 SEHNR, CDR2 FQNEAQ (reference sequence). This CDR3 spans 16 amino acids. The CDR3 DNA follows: TGTGCCAGCAGCGGTAGGGACAGGGTTATGAACACTGAAGCTTTCTTT. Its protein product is CASSGRDRVMNTEAFF.

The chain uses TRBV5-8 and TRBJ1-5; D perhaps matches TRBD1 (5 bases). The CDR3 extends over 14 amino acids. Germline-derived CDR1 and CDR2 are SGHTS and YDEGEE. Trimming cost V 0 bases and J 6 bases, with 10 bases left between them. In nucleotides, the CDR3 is TGTGCCAGCAGCTTGGGGCAGGGCGGTCAGCCCCAGCATTTT. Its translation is CASSLGQGGQPQHF.

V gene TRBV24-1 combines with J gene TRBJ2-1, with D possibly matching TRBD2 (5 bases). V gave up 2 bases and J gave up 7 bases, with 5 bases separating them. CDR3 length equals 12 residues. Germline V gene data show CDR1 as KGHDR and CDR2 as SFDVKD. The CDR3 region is CATSDWTNEQFF. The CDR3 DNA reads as TGTGCCACCAGTGATTGGACTAATGAGCAGTTCTTC.

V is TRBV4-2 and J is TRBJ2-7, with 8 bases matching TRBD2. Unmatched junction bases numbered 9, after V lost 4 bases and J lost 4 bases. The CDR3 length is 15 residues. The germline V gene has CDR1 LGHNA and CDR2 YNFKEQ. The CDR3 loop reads CASSPTGTSMYEQYF. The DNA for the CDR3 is TGTGCCAGCAGCCCCACCGGGACTAGTATGTACGAGCAGTACTTC.

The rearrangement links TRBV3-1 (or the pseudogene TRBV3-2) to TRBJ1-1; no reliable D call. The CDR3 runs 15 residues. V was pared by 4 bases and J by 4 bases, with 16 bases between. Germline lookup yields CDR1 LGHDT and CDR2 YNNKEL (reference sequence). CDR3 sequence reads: CASSPRQAGSTEAFF. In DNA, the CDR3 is TGTGCCAGCAGCCCCAGACAAGCGGGGAGCACTGAAGCTTTCTTT.

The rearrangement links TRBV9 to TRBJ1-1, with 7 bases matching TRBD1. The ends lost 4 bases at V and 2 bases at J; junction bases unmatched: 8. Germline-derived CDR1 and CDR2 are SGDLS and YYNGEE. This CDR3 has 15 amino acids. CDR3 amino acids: CASSLAGTVNTEAFF. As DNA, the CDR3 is TGTGCCAGCAGCCTGGCGGGGACAGTTAACACTGAAGCTTTCTTT. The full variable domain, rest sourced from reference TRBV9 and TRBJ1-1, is DSGVTQTPKHLITATGQRVTLRCSPRSGDLSVYWYQQSLDQGLQFLIQYYNGEERAKGNILERFSAQQFPDLHSELNLSSLELGDSALYFCASSLAGTVNTEAFFGQGTRLTVV.

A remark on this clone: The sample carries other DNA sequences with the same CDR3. CDR3 bases: TGTGCCAGCTCACCAAGGACAGGGGGCTACGAGCAGTACTTC. Translated, it gives CASSPRTGGYEQYF. The chain links TRBV18 to TRBJ2-7; 10 bases align to TRBD1. The germline V gene has CDR1 KGHSH and CDR2 LQKENI. This CDR3 comprises 14 residues. Unmatched junction bases numbered 1, after V lost 2 bases and J lost 3 bases.

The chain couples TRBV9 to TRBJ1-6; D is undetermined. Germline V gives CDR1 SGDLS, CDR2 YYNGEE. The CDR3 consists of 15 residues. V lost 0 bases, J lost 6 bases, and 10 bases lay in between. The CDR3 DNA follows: TGTGCCAGCAGCGTAGGTCTGGTGATTAATTCACCCCTCCACTTT. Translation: CASSVGLVINSPLHF.

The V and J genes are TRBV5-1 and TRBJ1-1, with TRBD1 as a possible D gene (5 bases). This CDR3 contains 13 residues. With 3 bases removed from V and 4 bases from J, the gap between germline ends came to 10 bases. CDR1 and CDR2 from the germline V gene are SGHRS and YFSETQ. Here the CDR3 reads CASSSGVGTEAFF. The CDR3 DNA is TGCGCCAGCAGCTCGGGGGTGGGCACTGAAGCTTTCTTT.

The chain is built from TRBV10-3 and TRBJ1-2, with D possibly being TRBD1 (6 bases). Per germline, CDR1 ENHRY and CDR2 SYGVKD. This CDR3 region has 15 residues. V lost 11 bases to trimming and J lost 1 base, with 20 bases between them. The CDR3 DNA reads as TGTGCCGTGAGGGGGGCAAAGACAGATAACTATGGCTACACCTTC. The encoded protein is CAVRGAKTDNYGYTF.

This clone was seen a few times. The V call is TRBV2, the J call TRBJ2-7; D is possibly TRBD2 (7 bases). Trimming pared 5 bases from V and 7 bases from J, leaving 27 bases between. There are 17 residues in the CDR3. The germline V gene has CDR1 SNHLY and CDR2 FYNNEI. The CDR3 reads CASSSRPPRGGVGEQYF. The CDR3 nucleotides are TGTGCCAGCAGTAGCCGGCCCCCACGAGGGGGGGTGGGAGAGCAGTACTTC. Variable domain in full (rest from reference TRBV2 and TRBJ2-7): EPEVTQTPSHQVTQMGQEVILRCVPISNHLYFYWYRQILGQKVEFLVSFYNNEISEKSEIFDDQFSVERPDGSNFTLKIRSTKLEDSAMYFCASSSRPPRGGVGEQYFGPGTRLTVT.

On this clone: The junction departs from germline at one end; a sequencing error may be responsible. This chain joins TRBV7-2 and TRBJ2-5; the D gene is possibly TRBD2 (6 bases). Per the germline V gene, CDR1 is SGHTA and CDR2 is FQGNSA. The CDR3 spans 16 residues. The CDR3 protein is CASTLVPGTSQETQYF. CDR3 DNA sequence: TGTGCCAGCACCTTAGTTCCCGGGACTTCTCAAGAGACCCAGTACTTC.

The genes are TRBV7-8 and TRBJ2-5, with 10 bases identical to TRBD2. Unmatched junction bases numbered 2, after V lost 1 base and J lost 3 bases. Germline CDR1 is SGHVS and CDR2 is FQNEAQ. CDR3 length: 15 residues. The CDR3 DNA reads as TGTGCCAGCAGCTTAGAGCTAGCGGGGGAAGAGACCCAGTACTTC. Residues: CASSLELAGEETQYF.

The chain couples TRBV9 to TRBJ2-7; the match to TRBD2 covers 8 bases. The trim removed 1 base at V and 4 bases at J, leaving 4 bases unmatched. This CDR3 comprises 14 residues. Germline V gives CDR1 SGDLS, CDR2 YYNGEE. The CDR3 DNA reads TGTGCCAGCAGCGTAACGGGGGGGCTGTACGAGCAGTACTTC. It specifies CASSVTGGLYEQYF.